This T cell receptor (beta chain) was found in a study of cytomegalovirus exposure and HLA in healthy donors (dated by TCRdb to 2015 to 2018). Turning to the overall study: An earlier analysis of some 620 of the donors reported around 280 Gb of sequence data and roughly 120 million unique TCR beta sequences obtained from about 200 million T cells. Among the roughly 390 genotyped donors, approximately 81% belonged to the genetic ancestry cluster associated with self-reported Caucasian donors. HLA typing covered class I and class II loci at four-digit resolution. Among several hundred genotyped donors of the cohort, an average of approximately 240,000 unique TCR beta nucleotide sequences was sequenced per donor, of which approximately 19% were non-productive. An early release that covered about 600 HLA-typed donors contained approximately 300 gigabases of sequencing data and 80 million or so unique TCR sequences. Along with the approximately 600-subject first cohort, a separate validation cohort of 120 different subjects was used. Four to six DR-DQ haplotypes were handled as single units for association and clustering because linkage in the cohort was strong. The study combined high-throughput TCR immunosequencing, statistical association of individual TCRs with disease status, and machine learning to predict cytomegalovirus infection status. The number of donors typed differed by locus, with about 629-640 for A, B, C, DRB1 and DQB1, around 500 for DQA1, 600 to 610 for DPA1, and under 490 for DPB1. The study aimed to test whether cataloging public T cell receptors could reveal signatures of past pathogen exposure. To decide whether each TCR beta V gene segment behaved as functional or pseudogenic, an earlier analysis of some 600 of the donors relied on high-throughput TCR beta sequencing. The study profiled the T cell repertoires of more than 500 subjects by immunosequencing and related them to cytomegalovirus serostatus. A later analysis re-analyzed previously published TCR beta repertoires from hundreds of donors and added high-resolution HLA genotyping to study TCR occurrence patterns. Rather than using new phenotypic data, the later analysis identified candidate immune exposures from TCR beta sequences and from how often those sequences occurred across donors. Every repertoire in the discovery cohort had been generated on one and the same sequencing platform. A later genetic analysis used genome-wide SNP genotypes for about 55% of the 666 donors, treating that subset as a discovery cohort. Donor age, sex, ethnicity and CMV serostatus were compiled alongside the repertoire data.

Worth noting for this clone: Its specific antigen is unknown. Base qualities are missing; no much larger clone stands one base away.

The cohort was made up of about 610 healthy bone marrow donors. At the time of sampling, all cohort members were nominally healthy, though unrecorded immune exposures were likely present. The donor tested CMV seronegative and was one of the 352 seronegative cohort members. A peripheral blood sample was collected from each donor, and TCR beta sequencing was performed on peripheral blood mononuclear cells. The Qiagen DNeasy Blood Extraction Kit was used to extract genomic DNA from the blood cell samples. Results and caveats for the whole study, not just this receptor: Because some donors lacked HLA typing at each locus, the association tests relied only on the typed subset. A later analysis found that TCR association rates varied across HLA loci, with DRB1 alleles showing the most associated TCRs and HLA-C alleles the fewest. The only immune exposure information available for the cohort was CMV serostatus. Most TCR sequences were seen in very few donors, while some public TCRs were found in many individuals. A further reported finding was that TCR beta sequences accurately predicted the HLA-A and HLA-B alleles for most subjects in the first cohort. The earlier analysis of some 560 of the donors excluded about 16 rarely observed V segments, including chromosome 9 orphons, because counts were too low. Because the 87-base-pair reads could not distinguish some IMGT-functional V segments, including TRBV6-2 and TRBV6-3, those segments were excluded. According to the authors, the approach could potentially be generalized to other disease states and immunological phenotypes. In an earlier analysis of 587 of the donors, most TCR beta V segments were observed in productive rearrangements about 90% or about 30% of the time, broadly matching IMGT annotations. The classifier was reported to diagnose cytomegalovirus status with high specificity and sensitivity in both the original cohort and the validation cohort. In a later genetic analysis, fewer N-insertions in productive TCRs were reported among donors in an Asian-associated ancestry cluster than the roughly 710-donor mean. A cluster of highly shared sequence variants was judged likely to be a technical artifact of the sequencing pipeline. In vitro tests confirmed that a few of the cytomegalovirus-associated TCR beta chains recognize cytomegalovirus antigens. A later analysis found that most CMV-associated TCR beta chains appeared HLA-restricted, with HLA associations seemingly driven largely by CMV exposure. The study listed 164 TCR beta chains as associated with cytomegalovirus. In a later analysis, about 17,000 TCR beta sequences were associated with specific HLA alleles at a false discovery rate of 0.05. In this cohort, only TCR beta chains were sequenced, and detectable features were limited by the absence of alpha or paired-chain data. Roughly uniform sequencing depth across donors was assumed in presence/absence analyses, although this assumption may not hold. Linkage disequilibrium might explain the correlated functional status among segregating V segments, but an unknown experimental factor could not be excluded. According to a later analysis, parvovirus B19, influenza, CMV and Epstein-Barr virus appeared linked to several top co-occurrence clusters. When HLA alleles, especially DR and DQ, strongly co-occurred, TCR associations were difficult to assign to individual alleles. An association between a missense DCLRE1C variant and V-gene and J-gene trimming of TCR beta chains was found in a later genetic analysis and replicated in an independent cohort. In a later analysis, HLA-associated TCR beta chains showed more clonal expansion and lower generation probabilities than non-associated chains that were equally common.

Libraries were built with the immunoSEQ multiplex PCR assay. The multiplex PCR relied on a mix of 60 forward primers for TCR Vbeta segments and 13 reverse primers for TCR Jbeta segments. The CDR3 region of rearranged TCR beta genes was amplified from genomic DNA with a multiplex PCR assay. The Illumina HiSeq System was used to sequence the amplified TCR beta libraries as 87-base-pair reads. Per the original workflow: Across the 670 or so repertoires, a later analysis counted around 80 million unique TCR beta chains, approximately 10 million of which were shared by at least two donors. Raw reads were error-corrected and collapsed into unique sequences with a nearest-neighbor algorithm that merged closely related sequences to remove PCR and sequencing errors. To assign V, D and J gene segments, CDR3 sequences were aligned to IMGT reference sequences. For a sequence to be retained, a match of at least six nucleotides was required to both a V gene segment and a J gene segment. Rearrangements were classified as productive when the CDR3 lacked stop codons and remained in frame with V and J, and all other rearrangements were classified as non-productive. CDR3 was defined by IMGT convention, running from the second conserved V-encoded cysteine to the conserved J-encoded phenylalanine. The earlier analysis of some 580 of the donors excluded any sequence lacking an unambiguous match to a single V gene segment. An earlier analysis of 587 of the donors classified V segments as functional when productive rearrangements were above 56.7% and as segregating when the standard deviation between donors was above 5%. To diagnose cytomegalovirus status from the catalog of TCR beta chain sequences, a statistical classification framework was built. In a later analysis, V and J genes were assigned by comparing TCR nucleotide sequences against IMGT/GENE-DB human TR gene sequences. In a later analysis, CDR3 sequences and most-parsimonious VDJ recombination scenarios were assigned using the TCRdist pipeline. In a later analysis, every TCR beta chain was defined by the combination of its CDR3 amino acid sequence and its V-gene family, and reads without a unique V-gene family were dropped. In a later analysis, 450 to 600 highly shared, low-generation-probability nucleotide sequences were removed to address suspected cross-contamination and a sequencing artifact. In a later analysis, a clonal expansion index for each public chain was calculated from normalized within-repertoire ranks of inferred template counts. A later analysis computed generation probabilities with a VDJ recombination model fitted to out-of-frame rearrangements, and checked the results against IGoR. In a later analysis, hypergeometric tests were used to score TCR-TCR, TCR-HLA and TCR-CMV co-occurrence, with a repertoire-size bias correction applied to TCR pairs. A later analysis estimated false discovery rates by permuting HLA or CMV assignments 20 times. A later analysis grouped co-occurring TCRs with DBSCAN, adding TCRdist sequence similarity when clustering within HLA-allele-positive subsets. For co-occurrence clustering, repertoires with fewer than 30,000 or more than 120,000 public chains were excluded, along with a handful of repertoires with anomalous nucleotide sharing. TCRdb stores this immuneACCESS table with in-frame sequences only. Part of the clones is absent; in the studies checked, under half of the shortfall reflects unresolved V genes, and no reason is known for the rest. D and trimming come from the DNA, and the V and J calls and clone size come from that table. Recorded for this sample are about 150,000 clones; 70% to 80% of them occurred a single time. The ten biggest clones cover around 1.5% of the sample.

V is pruned by 0 bases and J by 8 bases, leaving 12 bases of the junction without a gene match. Taken from cysteine to phenylalanine, the CDR3 has 17 residues. Only the CDR3 DNA is retained, 51 bases long and in frame from the first base. Via the germline V gene (reference sequence), CDR1 is SGHKS and CDR2 YYEKEE. This TCR was recovered from a man between 40 and 49 years old in good health and CMV-seronegative. In this chain, TRBV5-5 is recombined with TRBJ1-4, and TRBD1 matches 8 of the central bases. Sequenced sample: PBMCs. The DNA reads TGTGCCAGCAGCTTGGTCCCGGCGGGGACAGGAGACGAAAAACTGTTTTTT. Its translation is CASSLVPAGTGDEKLFF.